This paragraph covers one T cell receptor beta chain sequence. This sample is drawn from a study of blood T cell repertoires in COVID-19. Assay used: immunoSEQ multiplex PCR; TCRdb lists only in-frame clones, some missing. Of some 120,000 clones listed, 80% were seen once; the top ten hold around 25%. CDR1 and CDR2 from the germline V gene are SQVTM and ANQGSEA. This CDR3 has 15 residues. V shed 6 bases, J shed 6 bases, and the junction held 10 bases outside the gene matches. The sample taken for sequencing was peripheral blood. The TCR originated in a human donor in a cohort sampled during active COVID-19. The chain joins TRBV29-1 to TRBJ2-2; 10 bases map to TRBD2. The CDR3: CSVALERGGPGELFF. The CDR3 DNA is TGCAGCGTGGCCCTCGAGCGGGGGGGCCCCGGGGAGCTGTTTTTT.